This T cell receptor (beta chain) appears in the sequencing data of a study of blood T cell repertoires in COVID-19. Turning to the study itself: Some COVID-19 samples were acute and others convalescent; all came from the United States, Italy and Spain.

From germline, CDR1 is KGHDR and CDR2 SFDVKD. J lost 4 bases, V lost 4 bases, and 10 bases had no gene match. The CDR3 contains 19 residues. This table comes from immunoSEQ multiplex PCR, and its TCRdb copy is limited to in-frame clones, with some not included. This sample has approximately 100,000 clones, with around 90% found just once. The specimen was peripheral blood. The gene calls are TRBV24-1 and TRBJ2-3, with TRBD2 matching 16 bases. The clonotype was recovered from a human donor in a cohort sampled during active COVID-19. The CDR3 sequence: CATSDPTGLAGGSADTQYF. CDR3 coding DNA: TGTGCCACCAGTGACCCCACGGGACTAGCGGGGGGGAGCGCAGATACGCAGTATTTT.